One sample yielded the 18 T cell receptor beta chains listed below, sequenced in a study of blood T cell repertoires in COVID-19 (dated by TCRdb to about 2020). Library preparation was by the immunoSEQ multiplex PCR assay. The immuneACCESS repertoire file appears here via TCRdb, limited to in-frame rearrangements. These files lack a portion of the clones; in checked studies, under half of the deficit traces to unresolved V genes, and the cause of the others is not known. The sample data list roughly 230,000 clones, and around 86% of these were observed just once. The ten largest make up about 7% of the sample. The sample was PBMCs or T cells enriched from blood (not recorded which). The receptors stem from a man aged 25-40 years in a cohort exposed to, infected with or recovered from COVID-19 (not recorded which).

V is TRBV28 and J is TRBJ2-7; 9 bases map to TRBD1. The germline V gene has CDR1 MDHEN and CDR2 SYDVKM. The V and J ends lost 4 bases and 5 bases, in that order; junction bases with no gene match: 6. The CDR3 extends over 14 amino acids. CDR3: CASSSHRGRNEQYF. The CDR3, as DNA: TGTGCCAGCAGTTCCCACAGGGGGCGCAACGAGCAGTACTTC.

The rearrangement joins TRBV11-2 to TRBJ2-7; 8 bases align to TRBD1. The CDR3 length is 15 residues. After removal of 4 bases from V and 5 bases from J, the junction contained 10 bases not matched to a gene. From germline, CDR1 is SGHAT and CDR2 FQNNGV. The CDR3: CASSSDGQGIDEQYF. CDR3 sequence (DNA): TGTGCCAGCAGCTCAGACGGACAGGGAATCGACGAGCAGTACTTC.

The genes are TRBV5-5 and TRBJ2-3; 8 positions match TRBD1. The CDR3 spans 15 residues. Germline CDR1 and CDR2: SGHKS and YYEKEE (reference sequence). With V trimmed by 9 bases and J by 0 bases, 9 bases remained unmatched. The CDR3: CATVQGDASTDTQYF. In DNA, the CDR3 is TGTGCCACCGTACAGGGGGACGCTAGCACAGATACGCAGTATTTT.

The rearrangement joins TRBV11-2 to TRBJ1-1, with TRBD1 matching 8 bases. Trimming removed 7 bases from V and 3 bases from J; junction bases left unmatched: 13. There are 16 residues in the CDR3. Germline V gene data show CDR1 as SGHAT and CDR2 as FQNNGV. CDR3 loop: CASTPRTRGLHTEAFF. CDR3 bases: TGTGCCAGCACCCCGCGCACCAGGGGGCTTCACACTGAAGCTTTCTTT.

The chain uses TRBV6-4 and TRBJ2-1; 7 nucleotides agree with TRBD1. CDR3 length: 13 residues. V shed 5 bases and J 8 bases; nucleotides not matched to a gene: 6. Per germline, CDR1 MRHNA and CDR2 SNTAGT. The CDR3 here is CASSPRGSDEQFF. CDR3 nucleotide sequence: TGTGCCAGCAGTCCCAGGGGGAGCGATGAGCAGTTCTTC.

The rearrangement links TRBV9 to TRBJ2-3; 10 bases map to TRBD2. Germline lookup yields CDR1 SGDLS and CDR2 YYNGEE. The CDR3 runs to 16 residues. The J segment lost 3 bases and the V segment lost 6 bases, leaving 10 bases of the junction unmatched. CDR3 bases: TGTGCCAGCAACTATAACCAAGCGGGAGGGACAGATACGCAGTATTTT. As protein: CASNYNQAGGTDTQYF. Complete variable domain (other parts from reference TRBV9 and TRBJ2-3): DSGVTQTPKHLITATGQRVTLRCSPRSGDLSVYWYQQSLDQGLQFLIQYYNGEERAKGNILERFSAQQFPDLHSELNLSSLELGDSALYFCASNYNQAGGTDTQYFGPGTRLTVL.

The J gene is TRBJ2-3, the V gene TRBV7-9, with TRBD2 matching over 8 bases. V was clipped by 5 bases and J by 5 bases; unmatched bases: 12. The germline V gene encodes CDR1 SEHNR and CDR2 FQNEAQ (reference sequence). The CDR3 covers 16 residues. The CDR3 DNA sequence: TGTGCCAGCAGCCCGACTAGCGACGACTGGGGAGATACGCAGTATTTT. It translates to CASSPTSDDWGDTQYF.

The chain carries TRBV5-1 and TRBJ2-3, with 10 bases lining up with TRBD2. The V and J ends lost 5 bases and 3 bases, in that order; junction bases with no gene match: 3. CDR3 size: 14 residues. CDR1 is SGHRS, CDR2 YFSETQ, per germline. CDR3 sequence: CASRLAGATDTQYF. CDR3 in DNA: TGCGCCAGCAGGCTAGCGGGAGCGACAGATACGCAGTATTTT.

CDR3 nucleotides: TGTGCCAGCAGTTTTGAACAGGGGAGTGAGCAGTTCTTC. It is translated as CASSFEQGSEQFF. This sequence joins TRBV6-5 and TRBJ2-1, with 7 positions matching TRBD1. With 4 bases clipped from V and 9 bases from J, the junction kept 6 bases outside the gene matches. The CDR3 has 13 amino acids. CDR1 MNHEY and CDR2 SVGAGI come from the germline V gene.

V gene TRBV9 combines with J gene TRBJ2-1; D is unclear. The germline V gene has CDR1 SGDLS and CDR2 YYNGEE. The CDR3 is 15 amino acids. Trimming took 0 bases from V and 7 from J, leaving 14 bases between them. The CDR3, as DNA: TGTGCCAGCAGCGTAGTTGGCTACCCGACTAATGAGCAGTTCTTC. Encoded protein: CASSVVGYPTNEQFF.

This chain connects TRBV27 to TRBJ2-2; 8 bases match TRBD1. Germline loops: CDR1 MNHEY, CDR2 SMNVEV (reference sequence). The CDR3 is 15 amino acids. After removal of 3 bases from V and 6 bases from J, the junction contained 6 bases not matched to a gene. CDR3 in amino acids: CASSLMTGVSGELFF. CDR3 in DNA: TGTGCCAGCAGTTTGATGACAGGGGTCTCCGGGGAGCTGTTTTTT.

The V call is TRBV9, the J call TRBJ2-3; the match to TRBD2 covers 11 bases. There are 18 residues in the CDR3. The junction had 12 bases not matched to a gene; V was cut back by 0 bases and J by 6 bases. Germline CDR1 SGDLS, CDR2 YYNGEE. The DNA of the CDR3 is TGTGCCAGCAGCGTAGCCCTAGCGGGAGGCGGTGGGGCTGATACGCAGTATTTT. Translated, it gives CASSVALAGGGGADTQYF.

The V call is TRBV5-1, the J call TRBJ2-5; 13 positions match TRBD2. This CDR3 is built from 17 residues. V gave up 0 bases and J gave up 3 bases; unmatched junction bases: 5. Per germline, CDR1 SGHRS and CDR2 YFSETQ. The CDR3 sequence: CASSLDLGLAGEETQYF. The CDR3 DNA reads as TGCGCCAGCAGCTTGGACCTAGGACTAGCGGGAGAAGAGACCCAGTACTTC.

J is TRBJ2-5 and V is TRBV7-9, with unresolved D. The CDR3 extends over 14 amino acids. V was pared by 4 bases and J by 4 bases, with 13 bases between. In germline, CDR1 is SEHNR, CDR2 FQNEAQ (reference sequence). CDR3 nucleotides: TGTGCCAGCAGCTCTCCCCCTTCGGGAGAGACCCAGTACTTC. Protein: CASSSPPSGETQYF.

This rearrangement joins TRBV7-6 to TRBJ2-7; D perhaps matches TRBD2 (5 bases). This CDR3 spans 15 amino acids. Per germline, CDR1 SGHVS and CDR2 FNYEAQ. V shed 0 bases and J shed 6 bases, with 15 bases lying between them. CDR3 in amino acids: CASSLAKDSPPEQYF. The CDR3 DNA sequence: TGTGCCAGCAGCTTAGCGAAGGACTCACCGCCCGAGCAGTACTTC.

CDR3 region: CASTPMGHSTDTQYF. The CDR3 DNA reads as TGTGCCAGCACCCCTATGGGGCATTCCACAGATACGCAGTATTTT. This chain uses TRBV6-6 with TRBJ2-3; possible D gene TRBD1, 5 bases. The length of the CDR3 is 15 residues. With 7 bases removed from V and 2 bases from J, the gap between germline ends came to 16 bases. Germline V lookup: CDR1 MNHNY, CDR2 SVGAGI (reference sequence).

The chain uses TRBV6-2 or TRBV6-3 and TRBJ2-1, with a tentative D call TRBD2 (6 bases). The CDR3 length is 16 residues. The germline V gene has CDR1 MNHEY and CDR2 SVGEGT. V lost 5 bases to trimming and J lost 7 bases, with 21 bases between them. The CDR3: CASSRTADYLTNEQFF. The CDR3 DNA reads TGTGCCAGCAGTCGTACCGCGGACTATTTAACAAATGAGCAGTTCTTC.

The gene calls are TRBV5-1 and TRBJ2-2; weak D call: TRBD2 (6 bases). Germline CDR1 reads SGHRS; CDR2 reads YFSETQ. Trimming shortened V by 0 bases and J by 5 bases, and 11 bases separated the two germline ends. This CDR3 is 15 amino acids long. CDR3 nucleotide sequence: TGCGCCAGCAGCTTGGGACTAGAAAGGACCGGGGAGCTGTTTTTT. Translating gives CASSLGLERTGELFF. Supplemented by reference TRBV5-1 and TRBJ2-2, the full variable domain reads KAGVTQTPRYLIKTRGQQVTLSCSPISGHRSVSWYQQTPGQGLQFLFEYFSETQRNKGNFPGRFSGRQFSNSRSEMNVSTLELGDSALYLCASSLGLERTGELFFGEGSRLTVL.